A single sample gave rise to the 3 T cell receptor beta chains below, sequenced in a study of follicular helper T cells after annual influenza vaccination. Clones were read by immunoSEQ multiplex PCR, and TCRdb kept only the in-frame ones, dropping some. The sample lists roughly 7,000 clones, about 88% seen once, with 0.55% to 0.7% in the top ten. Specified time point: 2015-2016 season, 7 days after influenza vaccination. The input for sequencing was CXCR5+ CD38- circulating T follicular helper cells from blood, taken 7 days after influenza vaccination. Indicated subset: circulating Tfh, non-naive CD4+CXCR5+PD-1+ (ICOS+CD38+ or ICOS-CD38-). The source is an adult who received the influenza vaccine.

The chain uses TRBV13 and TRBJ2-7; 7 bases are a match to TRBD1. CDR1 PRHDT and CDR2 FYEKMQ come from the germline V gene (reference sequence). The CDR3 spans 17 residues. The V and J ends lost 5 bases and 1 base, in that order; junction bases with no gene match: 14. CDR3 bases: TGTGCCAGCAGCCAAGGAGGAAGGGGGCGCAGGTCCTACGAGCAGTACTTC. Translated, it gives CASSQGGRGRRSYEQYF.

This chain uses TRBV5-4 with TRBJ1-2; D perhaps matches TRBD1 (5 bases). Looked up from germline, CDR1 is SGHNT and CDR2 is YYREEE (reference sequence). V gave up 4 bases and J gave up 3 bases, with 10 bases separating them. CDR3 size: 13 residues. This CDR3 reads CASSPDRYYGYTF. CDR3 bases: TGTGCCAGCAGCCCTGACAGATACTATGGCTACACCTTC.

The gene calls are TRBV19 and TRBJ1-1; a weak D match, TRBD1 (5 bases). This CDR3 has 15 amino acids. Germline CDR1 LNHDA, CDR2 SQIVND (reference sequence). The germline V and J ends were trimmed by 3 bases and 1 base, with 12 bases remaining between them. This CDR3 reads CASSISYGANTEAFF. In nucleotides, the CDR3 is TGTGCCAGTAGTATTTCGTACGGGGCGAACACTGAAGCTTTCTTT.